This T cell receptor (delta chain) appears in the sequencing data of a study of human gamma delta and Vdelta1 T cells. Study-level findings and limits: Acute myeloid leukemia was reportedly broadly targeted by polyclonal Delta One T cells.

TCRdb reprocessed the PCR reads through CATT. This sample carries 13,000 or so delta-chain clones, 40% to 60% of them seen once, and the ten largest clones take about 1.6%. CDR3 size: 23 residues. Losses at the gene ends were 5 bases for V and 3 bases for J; bases not matched to a gene: 30. Germline CDR1 TSWWSYY, CDR2 QGS. Concerning this clone itself: Its matching antigen is unknown.

This receptor was identified in a human donor in good health. The chain recombines TRDV1 with TRDJ1; TRDD3 agrees at 10 bases. Sequences were obtained from Vdelta1 gamma-delta T cells from blood grown in culture (DOT cells). CDR3 sequence: CALGLSYALVLGDGWDRPDKLIF. DNA of the CDR3: TGTGCTCTTGGGCTGTCCTACGCCCTAGTACTGGGGGATGGCTGGGATCGACCCGATAAACTCATCTTT.